This TCR beta chain originates from a study of molecular identifiers for immune sequencing clone quantification. About the study: Five aliquots were made in replicates from the RNA of around 18,000 or 91,000 naive CD8 cells, and four were sequenced.

CDR3 length: 13 residues. V lost 0 bases to trimming and J lost 4 bases, with 6 bases between them. CDR1 and CDR2 (germline): SGDLS, YYNGEE. TCRdb independently ran MiXCR on the PCR reads; one entry per CDR3 protein. This table has around 480,000 distinct CDR3 sequences, about 20% appearing once. Ten or more counts support this clonotype. Sequencing was performed on naive CD8+ T cells from blood, with Jurkat cell RNA spiked in. Described subset: FACS-sorted CD8+CD4-CCR7+CD45RA+ naive T cells. This TCR was sampled from a human donor in good health. Some libraries in this study had Jurkat cell RNA spiked in. The chain employs TRBV9 and TRBJ2-3; D remains ambiguous. CDR3 loop: CASSVGSSDTQYF. The CDR3 coding sequence is TGTGCCAGCAGCGTAGGGTCCTCAGATACGCAGTATTTT.